The rows below give T cell receptor beta chains drawn from one sample of a study of blood T cells in healthy people across ages. TCRdb independently ran MiXCR on the 5' RACE reads; one entry per CDR3 protein. The sample holds about a million distinct CDR3 sequences, roughly 48% seen once. Sequencing was carried out using blood. These receptors were taken from a young man in good health. The CDR3 runs from the conserved cysteine through the conserved F or W. A D gene is named only where the DNA matches it firmly. Not all rows give a size; the values are once, few, many and, for expanded clones, a class.

d_call: TRBD2; clone_size: NA; j_call: TRBJ2-7; v_call: TRBV20-1; cdr3_aa: CSARPAGSSYNEQYF; cdr3_nt: TGCAGTGCTAGGCCAGCGGGGAGCTCCTACAATGAGCAGTACTTC
d_call: NA; clone_size: NA; j_call: TRBJ2-3; v_call: TRBV6-1; cdr3_aa: CASSASAGPTDTRYF; cdr3_nt: TGTGCCAGCAGCGCATCGGCAGGGCCCACAGATACGCGGTATTTT
d_call: NA; clone_size: few; j_call: TRBJ2-7; v_call: TRBV20-1; cdr3_aa: CSGGSNGQYF; cdr3_nt: TGCAGTGGGGGGTCCAATGGGCAGTACTTC
d_call: NA; clone_size: NA; j_call: TRBJ1-5; v_call: TRBV6-4; cdr3_aa: CASSRFVNQPQHF; cdr3_nt: TGTGCCAGCAGCCGTTTTGTTAATCAGCCCCAGCATTTT
d_call: NA; clone_size: NA; j_call: TRBJ2-5; v_call: TRBV20-1; cdr3_aa: CSASLPEAGTQETQYF; cdr3_nt: TGCAGTGCTAGTCTCCCCGAGGCAGGGACCCAAGAGACCCAGTACTTC
d_call: TRBD2; clone_size: NA; j_call: TRBJ2-1; v_call: TRBV6-5; cdr3_aa: CASSQSGGPVNEQFF; cdr3_nt: TGTGCCAGCAGTCAGTCGGGGGGGCCAGTGAATGAGCAGTTCTTC
d_call: NA; clone_size: NA; j_call: TRBJ1-2; v_call: TRBV10-2; cdr3_aa: CASSESGRVLNTF; cdr3_nt: TGCGCCAGCAGTGAGTCGGGCCGTGTGTTGAACACCTTC
d_call: NA; clone_size: NA; j_call: TRBJ1-6; v_call: TRBV27; cdr3_aa: CASSPTNSPLHF; cdr3_nt: TGTGCCAGCAGCCCTACTAATTCACCCCTCCACTTT
d_call: NA; clone_size: NA; j_call: TRBJ2-7; v_call: TRBV28; cdr3_aa: CASDPNSNSYEQYF; cdr3_nt: TGTGCCAGCGATCCCAACTCCAACTCCTACGAGCAGTACTTC
d_call: NA; clone_size: few; j_call: TRBJ1-5; v_call: TRBV21-1; cdr3_aa: CASSSGQKDQPQHF; cdr3_nt: TGTGCCAGCAGCTCGGGACAGAAGGATCAGCCCCAGCATTTT
d_call: NA; clone_size: few; j_call: TRBJ2-1; v_call: TRBV5-1; cdr3_aa: CASSLDSRNEQFF; cdr3_nt: TGCGCCAGCAGCTTGGATTCCCGAAATGAGCAGTTCTTC
d_call: NA; clone_size: NA; j_call: TRBJ1-3; v_call: TRBV9; cdr3_aa: CASSVAGTGNTIYF; cdr3_nt: TGTGCCAGCAGCGTGGCAGGGACTGGAAACACCATATATTTT
d_call: TRBD1; clone_size: once; j_call: TRBJ2-7; v_call: TRBV28; cdr3_aa: CASSFFVGPGTAYEQYF; cdr3_nt: TGTGCCAGCAGTTTTTTCGTCGGCCCAGGGACAGCCTACGAGCAGTACTTC
d_call: TRBD1; clone_size: NA; j_call: TRBJ1-2; v_call: TRBV12-3/TRBV12-4; cdr3_aa: CASSLAYGEAGTEYGYTF; cdr3_nt: TGTGCCAGCAGTTTAGCCTACGGGGAAGCCGGGACAGAATATGGCTACACCTTC
d_call: NA; clone_size: NA; j_call: TRBJ2-7; v_call: TRBV6-2/TRBV6-3; cdr3_aa: CASDSGVQRTYEQYF; cdr3_nt: TGTGCCAGCGATTCTGGGGTGCAGCGGACCTACGAGCAGTACTTC
d_call: NA; clone_size: NA; j_call: TRBJ2-2; v_call: TRBV2; cdr3_aa: CASSESGLNTGELFF; cdr3_nt: TGTGCCAGCAGTGAATCGGGGCTAAACACCGGGGAGCTGTTTTTT
d_call: NA; clone_size: NA; j_call: TRBJ2-7; v_call: TRBV6-4; cdr3_aa: CARVWQSLSYEQYF; cdr3_nt: TGTGCCAGGGTTTGGCAGAGTCTTTCCTACGAGCAGTACTTC
d_call: NA; clone_size: NA; j_call: TRBJ1-5; v_call: TRBV20-1; cdr3_aa: CSASGRGNQPQHF; cdr3_nt: TGCAGTGCGTCGGGAAGGGGCAATCAGCCCCAGCATTTT
d_call: NA; clone_size: many; j_call: TRBJ1-2; v_call: TRBV7-2; cdr3_aa: CASSAAGLTAAYGYTF; cdr3_nt: TGTGCCAGCAGCGCAGCCGGTTTGACAGCCGCGTATGGCTACACCTTC
d_call: NA; clone_size: NA; j_call: TRBJ1-5; v_call: TRBV20-1; cdr3_aa: CSASPTQGNQPQHF; cdr3_nt: TGCAGTGCTAGTCCTACCCAGGGCAATCAGCCCCAGCATTTT
d_call: NA; clone_size: NA; j_call: TRBJ1-2; v_call: TRBV3-1; cdr3_aa: CASSQAALGSYTF; cdr3_nt: TGTGCCAGCAGCCAAGCGGCCCTAGGGAGCTACACCTTC
d_call: NA; clone_size: NA; j_call: TRBJ1-2; v_call: TRBV6-5; cdr3_aa: CASSHRTYYGYTF; cdr3_nt: TGTGCCAGCAGCCACAGGACCTACTATGGCTACACCTTC
d_call: TRBD1; clone_size: many; j_call: TRBJ2-3; v_call: TRBV9; cdr3_aa: CASSVGGQGGDTQYF; cdr3_nt: TGTGCCAGCAGCGTAGGGGGACAGGGGGGAGATACGCAGTATTTT
d_call: NA; clone_size: few; j_call: TRBJ2-3; v_call: TRBV6-5; cdr3_aa: CASSYAGSTDTQYF; cdr3_nt: TGTGCCAGCAGTTACGCAGGGAGCACAGATACGCAGTATTTT
d_call: NA; clone_size: many; j_call: TRBJ1-2; v_call: TRBV29-1; cdr3_aa: CSVGQGPNYGYTF; cdr3_nt: TGCAGCGTCGGGCAGGGGCCAAACTATGGCTACACCTTC
d_call: NA; clone_size: few; j_call: TRBJ2-3; v_call: TRBV21-1; cdr3_aa: CASPIAGYTDTQYF; cdr3_nt: TGTGCCAGCCCTATAGCGGGTTACACAGATACGCAGTATTTT
d_call: TRBD2; clone_size: NA; j_call: TRBJ2-5; v_call: TRBV28; cdr3_aa: CASSSPLAGIGETQYF; cdr3_nt: TGTGCCAGCAGTTCGCCACTAGCGGGGATTGGAGAGACCCAGTACTTC
d_call: NA; clone_size: many; j_call: TRBJ2-1; v_call: TRBV12-3/TRBV12-4; cdr3_aa: CASSLENEQFF; cdr3_nt: TGTGCCAGCAGTTTAGAAAATGAGCAGTTCTTC
d_call: TRBD2; clone_size: NA; j_call: TRBJ2-1; v_call: TRBV5-1; cdr3_aa: CASSSLRGAYNEQFF; cdr3_nt: TGCGCCAGCAGCTCCTTGCGGGGGGCTTACAATGAGCAGTTCTTC
d_call: TRBD2; clone_size: NA; j_call: TRBJ2-5; v_call: TRBV4-2; cdr3_aa: CASSQEGTSVETQYF; cdr3_nt: TGTGCCAGCAGCCAAGAGGGGACTAGCGTGGAGACCCAGTACTTC
d_call: TRBD2; clone_size: NA; j_call: TRBJ2-1; v_call: TRBV20-1; cdr3_aa: CSARDGSGGATEQFF; cdr3_nt: TGCAGTGCTAGAGATGGGAGCGGGGGGGCCACTGAGCAGTTCTTC
d_call: NA; clone_size: NA; j_call: TRBJ2-2; v_call: TRBV7-9; cdr3_aa: CASGEGKGGELFF; cdr3_nt: TGTGCCAGCGGCGAGGGGAAGGGCGGGGAGCTGTTTTTT
d_call: NA; clone_size: NA; j_call: TRBJ2-2; v_call: TRBV10-3; cdr3_aa: CAISEVGNTGELFF; cdr3_nt: TGTGCCATCAGTGAGGTCGGCAACACCGGGGAGCTGTTTTTT
d_call: NA; clone_size: NA; j_call: TRBJ1-1; v_call: TRBV29-1; cdr3_aa: CSVEGPRDRGNTEAFF; cdr3_nt: TGCAGCGTTGAGGGGCCCAGGGACCGCGGGAACACTGAAGCTTTCTTT
d_call: TRBD2; clone_size: NA; j_call: TRBJ2-1; v_call: TRBV20-1; cdr3_aa: CSARDSLAGGIGETQFF; cdr3_nt: TGCAGTGCTAGAGACTCGCTAGCGGGGGGTATAGGAGAGACCCAGTTCTTC
d_call: NA; clone_size: NA; j_call: TRBJ2-7; v_call: TRBV10-3; cdr3_aa: CAISESREIRYEQYF; cdr3_nt: TGTGCCATCAGTGAGTCGCGAGAGATTCGCTACGAGCAGTACTTC
d_call: TRBD1; clone_size: NA; j_call: TRBJ2-7; v_call: TRBV18; cdr3_aa: CASSPGLRGRIPYEQYF; cdr3_nt: TGTGCCAGCTCACCAGGCCTAAGGGGGCGTATTCCCTACGAGCAGTACTTC
d_call: NA; clone_size: NA; j_call: TRBJ2-3; v_call: TRBV7-2; cdr3_aa: CASSLGSMNTQYF; cdr3_nt: TGTGCCAGCAGCTTAGGGTCCATGAATACGCAGTATTTT
d_call: TRBD1; clone_size: NA; j_call: TRBJ2-1; v_call: TRBV20-1; cdr3_aa: CIGQGSYNEQFF; cdr3_nt: TGCATAGGACAGGGTTCCTACAATGAGCAGTTCTTC
d_call: NA; clone_size: NA; j_call: TRBJ2-7; v_call: TRBV6-2/TRBV6-3; cdr3_aa: CASSDDSQYSYEQYF; cdr3_nt: TGTGCCAGCAGTGACGACAGTCAGTACTCCTACGAGCAGTACTTC
d_call: TRBD1; clone_size: NA; j_call: TRBJ1-1; v_call: TRBV4-3; cdr3_aa: CASSLRQGAGTEAFF; cdr3_nt: TGCGCCAGCAGCCTACGCCAGGGGGCGGGCACTGAAGCTTTCTTT
d_call: NA; clone_size: few; j_call: TRBJ1-2; v_call: TRBV5-6; cdr3_aa: CASSPVSNDYGYTF; cdr3_nt: TGTGCCAGCAGCCCGGTTTCCAATGACTATGGCTACACCTTC
d_call: NA; clone_size: NA; j_call: TRBJ2-7; v_call: TRBV6-1; cdr3_aa: CASSDQGGTYEQYF; cdr3_nt: TGTGCCAGCAGTGATCAGGGTGGGACCTACGAGCAGTACTTC
d_call: TRBD2; clone_size: many; j_call: TRBJ2-7; v_call: TRBV27; cdr3_aa: CASSSPGGEQYF; cdr3_nt: TGTGCCAGCAGTTCCCCGGGGGGTGAGCAGTACTTC
d_call: NA; clone_size: few; j_call: TRBJ1-1; v_call: TRBV2; cdr3_aa: CARGGGNTEAFF; cdr3_nt: TGTGCCAGAGGGGGGGGCAACACTGAAGCTTTCTTT
d_call: NA; clone_size: few; j_call: TRBJ2-7; v_call: TRBV4-2; cdr3_aa: CASSQDRALFYEQYF; cdr3_nt: TGTGCCAGCAGCCAAGATAGGGCACTATTCTACGAGCAGTACTTC
d_call: TRBD2; clone_size: few; j_call: TRBJ2-1; v_call: TRBV7-9; cdr3_aa: CASSLPGGGEFF; cdr3_nt: TGTGCCAGCAGCTTACCCGGCGGGGGGGAGTTCTTC
d_call: NA; clone_size: NA; j_call: TRBJ2-3; v_call: TRBV6-2/TRBV6-3; cdr3_aa: CASSATTPTDTQYF; cdr3_nt: TGTGCCAGCAGTGCGACTACCCCCACAGATACGCAGTATTTT
d_call: NA; clone_size: NA; j_call: TRBJ1-4; v_call: TRBV15; cdr3_aa: CATLSEQDEKLFF; cdr3_nt: TGTGCCACCCTAAGCGAGCAGGATGAAAAACTGTTTTTT
d_call: NA; clone_size: NA; j_call: TRBJ2-7; v_call: TRBV28; cdr3_aa: CASSLPAPTSTPTGQRRDEQYF; cdr3_nt: TGTGCCAGCAGTCTACCAGCCCCCACTAGTACCCCCACGGGGCAGCGGAGGGACGAGCAGTACTTC
d_call: TRBD1; clone_size: NA; j_call: TRBJ2-3; v_call: TRBV4-1; cdr3_aa: CASSQGTGANADTQYF; cdr3_nt: TGCGCCAGCAGCCAGGGGACAGGGGCGAACGCAGATACGCAGTATTTT
d_call: TRBD1; clone_size: NA; j_call: TRBJ1-5; v_call: TRBV12-3/TRBV12-4; cdr3_aa: CASSRDRGVWGNQPQHF; cdr3_nt: TGTGCCAGCAGTAGGGACAGGGGAGTATGGGGCAATCAGCCCCAGCATTTT